This TCR beta chain was recovered during a study of vaccination and CD4 T cells after COVID-19. Study as a whole: Stimulation of cells relied on overlapping spike peptides derived from SARS-CoV-2, HCoV-NL63, HCoV-OC43 and HCoV-229E.

The Oncomine TCR Beta short-read assay was applied to DNA of cultured CD4+ T cells. TCRdb recomputed calls from the PCR reads with MiXCR, one row per CDR3 protein. The sample lists under 4,000 distinct CDR3 sequences, about 18% seen once, with around 22% in the top ten. Treatment meaning: roughly nine-day PBMC culture with coronavirus spike peptide pools or control peptides (ViraFEST assay). With respect to this clonotype: Antigen unknown.

Germline V gene lookup returns CDR1 GTSNPN and CDR2 SVGIG (reference sequence). This CDR3 is built from 13 residues. Between the trimmed V and J ends, which lost 2 bases and 10 bases, there was a span of 17 bases. The chain employs TRBV30 and TRBJ1-1; tentative D call: TRBD1 (6 bases). Sequenced input: CD4+ T cells from blood, cultured in vitro. The receptor was isolated from a human donor who had recovered from COVID-19. In DNA form, the CDR3 reads TGTGCCTGGAGTCCGGGACACGGTTGGGGAGCTTTCTTT. It is translated as CAWSPGHGWGAFF.